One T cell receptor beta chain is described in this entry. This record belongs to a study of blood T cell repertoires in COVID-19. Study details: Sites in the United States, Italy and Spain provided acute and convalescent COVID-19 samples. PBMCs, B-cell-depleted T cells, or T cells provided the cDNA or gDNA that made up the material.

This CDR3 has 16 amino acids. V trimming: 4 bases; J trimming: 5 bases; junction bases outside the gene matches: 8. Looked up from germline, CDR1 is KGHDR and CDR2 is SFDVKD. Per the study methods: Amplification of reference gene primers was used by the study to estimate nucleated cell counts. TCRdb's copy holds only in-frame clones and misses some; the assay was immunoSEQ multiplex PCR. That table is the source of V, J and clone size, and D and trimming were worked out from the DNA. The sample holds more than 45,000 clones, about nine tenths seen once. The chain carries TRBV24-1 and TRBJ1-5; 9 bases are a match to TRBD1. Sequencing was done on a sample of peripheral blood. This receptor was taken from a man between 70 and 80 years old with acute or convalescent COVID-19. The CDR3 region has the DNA TGTGCCACCAGTGACTCTGGACAGGGGTTTGATCAGCCCCAGCATTTT. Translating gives CATSDSGQGFDQPQHF.